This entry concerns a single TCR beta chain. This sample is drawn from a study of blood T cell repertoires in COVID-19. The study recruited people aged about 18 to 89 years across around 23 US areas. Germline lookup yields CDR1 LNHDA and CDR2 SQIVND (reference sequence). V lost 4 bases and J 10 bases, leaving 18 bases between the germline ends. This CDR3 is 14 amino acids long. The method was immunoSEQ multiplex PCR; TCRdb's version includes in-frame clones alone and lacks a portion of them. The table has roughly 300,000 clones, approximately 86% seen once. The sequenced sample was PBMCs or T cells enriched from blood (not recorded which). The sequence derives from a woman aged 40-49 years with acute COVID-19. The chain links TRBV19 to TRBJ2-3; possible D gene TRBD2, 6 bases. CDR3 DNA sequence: TGTGCCAGTAGTACCTCAGCTCTCGGGGGAGCGCAGTATTTT. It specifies CASSTSALGGAQYF.